One and the same sample provided the 16 T cell receptor beta chains below, sequenced in a study of OX40 agonist ivuxolimab in advanced cancers. TCRdb's table, derived via immunoSEQ multiplex PCR, lists solely in-frame clones and lacks some. This table has roughly 80,000 clones, 85% to 95% appearing once. This material consisted of CD4+ or CD8+ T cells sorted from blood, taken in a trial of the OX40 agonist ivuxolimab. Receptors originate from an adult with an advanced solid tumor such as melanoma, head and neck, liver or kidney cancer.

The chain couples TRBV19 to TRBJ2-5; D remains ambiguous. V lost 11 bases and J 5 bases, leaving 9 bases between the germline ends. The CDR3 is 10 residues long. CDR1 and CDR2 from the germline V gene are LNHDA and SQIVND (reference sequence). Here the CDR3 DNA reads TGTGCCCCCTTGGCGGAGACCCAGTACTTC. Protein: CAPLAETQYF.

This chain joins TRBV4-3 and TRBJ1-2; D gene uncertain. CDR1 LGHNA and CDR2 YSLEER come from the germline V gene. Between the trimmed V and J ends, which lost 0 bases and 1 base, there was a span of 6 bases. The length of the CDR3 is 14 residues. The CDR3 DNA reads as TGCGCCAGCAGCCAAGACAGAATTAACTATGGCTACACCTTC. Protein product: CASSQDRINYGYTF.

The chain couples TRBV4-2 to TRBJ1-2; 12 nucleotides line up with TRBD1. V shed 5 bases, J shed 4 bases, and the junction held 2 bases outside the gene matches. CDR3 length equals 14 residues. Germline V gene sequence: CDR1 LGHNA, CDR2 YNFKEQ. DNA of the CDR3: TGTGCCAGCAGCGGGACAGGGGGCATCTATGGCTACACCTTC. Translated: CASSGTGGIYGYTF.

This clone was counted between two and nine times. The rearrangement uses TRBV5-6 and TRBJ2-3; D call uncertain. This CDR3 comprises 14 residues. Per the germline V gene, CDR1 is SGHDT and CDR2 is YYEEEE. V was shortened by 4 bases and J by 2 bases, with 11 bases between the two germline ends. The CDR3 DNA sequence: TGTGCCAGCAGCGCTACTATTCCCACAGATACGCAGTATTTT. This sequence encodes CASSATIPTDTQYF.

The chain combines TRBV27 with TRBJ2-7; the D is unclear. Germline CDR1 is MNHEY and CDR2 is SMNVEV (reference sequence). The CDR3 runs to 13 residues. Trimming removed 6 bases at V and 1 base at J, with 10 bases between. CDR3 DNA: TGTGCCAGCAGCCGTGACCTTTCCTACGAGCAGTACTTC. As protein: CASSRDLSYEQYF.

This chain uses TRBV2 with TRBJ2-1; 16 bases match TRBD2. The CDR3 is 16 amino acids. The V gene's germline CDR1 is SNHLY and CDR2 FYNNEI. V gave up 6 bases and J gave up 9 bases; unmatched junction bases: 8. This chain's CDR3 is CASRGTSGRAGGEQFF. CDR3 nucleotide sequence: TGTGCCAGCAGGGGGACTAGCGGGAGGGCCGGGGGTGAGCAGTTCTTC. The variable domain in full, completed from reference TRBV2 and TRBJ2-1, reads EPEVTQTPSHQVTQMGQEVILRCVPISNHLYFYWYRQILGQKVEFLVSFYNNEISEKSEIFDDQFSVERPDGSNFTLKIRSTKLEDSAMYFCASRGTSGRAGGEQFFGPGTRLTVL.

The rearrangement links TRBV10-3 to TRBJ1-4, with 11 bases fitting TRBD1. The junction had 1 base not matched to a gene; V was cut back by 2 bases and J by 5 bases. This CDR3 has 15 amino acids. Germline values: CDR1 ENHRY, CDR2 SYGVKD. Written as DNA, the CDR3 is TGTGCCATCAGTGAGCGGGACAGGGGGAATGAAAAACTGTTTTTT. Protein: CAISERDRGNEKLFF.

The rearrangement links TRBV30 to TRBJ1-3; tentative D call: TRBD1 (6 bases). The germline CDR1 and CDR2 sequences are GTSNPN and SVGIG (reference sequence). The V and J ends lost 7 bases and 6 bases respectively, with 16 bases between them. CDR3 length equals 13 residues. The CDR3, as DNA: TGTGCCTATAATTCAGGGGTGGAAAACACCATATATTTT. The encoded protein is CAYNSGVENTIYF. Full variable domain (remainder filled in from reference TRBV30 and TRBJ1-3): SQTIHQWPATLVQPVGSPLSLECTVEGTSNPNLYWYRQAAGRGLQLLFYSVGIGQISSEVPQNLSASRPQDRQFILSSKKLLLSDSGFYLCAYNSGVENTIYFGEGSWLTVV.

The chain couples TRBV30 to TRBJ2-7; 7 bases are a match to TRBD2. The CDR3 covers 14 residues. The germline V gene has CDR1 GTSNPN and CDR2 SVGIG (reference sequence). V gave up 1 base and J gave up 2 bases; unmatched junction bases: 5. The CDR3 is CAWSAGTIPYEQYF. DNA of the CDR3: TGTGCCTGGAGTGCCGGGACTATCCCCTACGAGCAGTACTTC.

About this clone: At one end, the junction sequence differs from germline, possibly due to a read error. The chain joins TRBV7-7 to TRBJ2-3; D not certain. CDR3 length: 16 amino acids. The V gene's germline CDR1 is SSHAT and CDR2 FNYEAQ (reference sequence). The chain's CDR3 is CASSDGGRMKGDTQYF. The CDR3, as DNA: TGTGCTAGCAGCGACGGCGGTCGAATGAAGGGAGATACGCAGTATTTT.

The chain has TRBV5-1 and TRBJ2-7; D is perhaps TRBD1 (5 bases). V lost 4 bases and J lost 2, with 13 bases in between. Germline values: CDR1 SGHRS, CDR2 YFSETQ. The CDR3 runs to 14 residues. The CDR3: CASSGRVSPYEQYF. In DNA form, the CDR3 reads TGCGCCAGCAGCGGCAGGGTTAGCCCCTACGAGCAGTACTTC.

This chain links TRBV19 with TRBJ1-4, with a weak D call TRBD1 (5 bases). In germline, CDR1 is LNHDA, CDR2 SQIVND (reference sequence). Trimming pared 4 bases from V and 8 bases from J, leaving 11 bases between. There are 13 residues in the CDR3. CDR3 loop: CASSTGAWEKLFF. Here the CDR3 DNA reads TGTGCCAGTAGTACTGGGGCTTGGGAAAAACTGTTTTTT.

The CDR3 loop is CASLPGGFNQPQHF. CDR3 nucleotide sequence: TGTGCCAGCCTCCCGGGGGGGTTCAATCAGCCCCAGCATTTT. J is TRBJ1-5 and V is TRBV6-5, with D perhaps matching TRBD1 (5 bases). This CDR3 has 14 amino acids. Trimming removed 8 bases at V and 3 bases at J, with 14 bases between. The V gene's germline CDR1 is MNHEY and CDR2 SVGAGI.

The rearrangement links TRBV5-6 to TRBJ2-1; D gene uncertain. Per the germline V gene, CDR1 is SGHDT and CDR2 is YYEEEE. Trimming took off 4 bases at V and 6 bases at J, with 14 bases between the two ends. The length of the CDR3 is 14 residues. For the CDR3, the DNA is TGTGCCAGCAGCCCGTACGCTAGTTTCAATGAGCAGTTCTTC. This codes for CASSPYASFNEQFF.

A single count supports this clone. The V gene is TRBV6-7, the J gene TRBJ2-3; D remains ambiguous. TRBV6-7 is an open reading frame whose function is uncertain. Trimming stripped 4 bases from V and 0 bases from J, with 14 bases between. The CDR3 runs 16 residues. Here the CDR3 reads CASSSARALSTDTQYF. Written as DNA, the CDR3 is TGTGCCAGCAGTTCGGCCCGGGCCCTCAGCACAGATACGCAGTATTTT.

The rearrangement links TRBV5-1 to TRBJ2-7; no reliable D call. Germline CDR1 and CDR2: SGHRS and YFSETQ. This CDR3 comprises 14 residues. Trimming cost V 1 base and J 1 base, with 9 bases left between them. CDR3 bases: TGCGCCAGCAGCTTGCGGTGGGAATCCTACGAGCAGTACTTC. It yields the protein CASSLRWESYEQYF.